The present T cell receptor (beta chain) was sequenced within a study of blood T cell repertoires in COVID-19 (dated by TCRdb to about 2020). General notes on the study: Samples covering the acute and convalescent phases of COVID-19 were provided by collaborators in the United States, Italy and Spain. Deeply sampled blood TCRbeta repertoires from subjects exposed to, actively infected with, or recovered from COVID-19 were included in the dataset. HLA class I and class II types, where available, came from metadata supplied by the sample provider rather than from assay-based typing. A freely available public database, intended as a resource for researchers studying the immune response to SARS-CoV-2, is where the repertoires were released. The samples were drawn from the first 160 participants of the ongoing ImmuneRACE study and from some 1,300 subjects provided by 6 global collaborators. The material from the prospective study consisted of cDNA or gDNA derived from T cells, B-cell-depleted T cells, or PBMCs. The sample metadata nearly always contained a de-identified subject ID, COVID-19 status, age in years and sex. Broad study findings and their caveats: How much clinical and demographic metadata was included differed by source and by participant, and the metadata was provided uncurated.

TCRbeta CDR3 regions were amplified from genomic DNA using the immunoSEQ Assay, a bias-controlled multiplex PCR. Processing in the source paper ran as follows. The number of nucleated cells in each sample was estimated from the amplification of reference gene primers within the assay. Sequence reads were collapsed and filtered to measure the absolute abundance of every unique TCRbeta CDR3 rearrangement. For each sample, productive Simpson clonality was calculated by taking the square root of Simpson's diversity index across productive rearrangements. TCRdb retrieved this table from immuneACCESS and kept in-frame rearrangements only. Not all clones are present; in checked studies, unresolved V genes account for under half, and no reason is known for the remainder. Clone size and V and J calls were adopted from that table, with D and trimming inferred from the DNA. The sample includes 300,000 to 350,000 clones, with roughly 85% observed a single time. Together, the top ten hold roughly 2% of the sample.

In the prospective study, participants were roughly 18 to 89 years old, resided in about two dozen geographic areas of the United States, and were enrolled through a virtual design. In the prospective study, participants were assigned to cohorts based on the clinical history participants reported in a screening survey and a study questionnaire. For ImmuneRACE Cohort 3, a participant was defined as recovered based on two consecutive negative NP/OP PCR tests, clearance by a healthcare professional, or resolution of symptoms. In the prospective study, whole blood, serum and a nasopharyngeal or oropharyngeal swab were collected from each participant by mobile phlebotomists. Over a roughly two-month period, participants in the prospective study had the option of providing additional blood draws and questionnaires. Before DNA extraction, prospective study blood samples were shipped either frozen or at room temperature.

About this clone: Its specific antigen is unknown. Base qualities are not provided; no much larger clone lies one nucleotide away.

V and J are truncated by 8 bases and 5 bases respectively, leaving an intervening sequence of 12 bases. CDR1 MNHEY and CDR2 SVGAGI are derived from the germline V gene. From the cysteine through the phenylalanine, the CDR3 covers 12 amino acids. The read is trimmed to its CDR3 DNA, 36 bases read in frame from base 1. This chain is built from TRBV6-5 and TRBJ1-2; a confident D gene designation cannot be given. The source is a man aged 30-40 years who had recovered from COVID-19. Sequenced sample: PBMCs or T cells enriched from blood (not recorded which). The CDR3 region reads CASLTGGYGYTF. The nucleotide sequence is TGTGCCAGCTTAACGGGAGGGTATGGCTACACCTTC.